This T cell receptor beta chain was sequenced in a study of vaccination and CD4 T cells after COVID-19. Study overall: After vaccination, three convalescent patients were sampled at day 14 and at days 161 to 241. Controls used CEFX viral epitopes (positive), HIV-1 Nef peptides (negative), or no peptide.

Sequencing of cultured CD4+ T cell DNA used the Oncomine TCR Beta short-read assay. Each CDR3 protein is one row after TCRdb ran MiXCR on the PCR reads. The sample contains about 18,000 distinct CDR3 sequences, approximately 48% of which appear only once. Time point reported: late sampling 161 to 241 days after vaccination in a few convalescent patients. As to treatment: approximately 11-day PBMC culture with coronavirus spike peptide pools or control peptides (ViraFEST assay). Peptide pool stimulation in ViraFEST expanded antigen-specific T cells, whose TCRs were then sequenced. Only a few counts were recorded for this clonotype. Its antigen is unidentified. The CDR3 covers 15 residues. Germline V CDR1 and CDR2: SGHVS, FNYEAQ. The germline V and J ends were trimmed by 5 bases and 3 bases, with 16 bases remaining between them.

The V call is TRBV7-6, the J call TRBJ1-1, with D perhaps matching TRBD1 (6 bases). Sequenced here: CD4+ T cells from blood, cultured in vitro, sampled about 7 months after SARS-CoV-2 vaccination. This TCR was sampled from a human donor who had recovered from COVID-19. The CDR3 here is CASSRGVGADTEAFF. The CDR3 nucleotides read TGTGCCAGCAGCAGAGGGGTGGGGGCAGACACTGAAGCTTTCTTT.